This is a list of T cell receptor beta chains from one sample in a study of blood T cell repertoires in COVID-19. This table comes from immunoSEQ multiplex PCR, and its TCRdb copy is limited to in-frame clones, with some not included. The sample yields some 140,000 clones, about four fifths seen once. Sequencing input: PBMCs or T cells enriched from blood (not recorded which). Receptor source: a man younger than 40 who had recovered from COVID-19. Each CDR3 is given with its conserved first and last residue. The D gene is left open where the match is weak. The size of a clone is reported for some rows only, either as once, few or many, or as a class for expanded clones.

>-|TRBJ2-1|TRBV5-1|TRBD2
TGCGCCAGCAGCTTGGGGACCGGGACTAGCGGGAGTAGGAATGAGCAGTTCTTC
CASSLGTGTSGSRNEQFF
>-|TRBJ2-6|TRBV27|TRBD1
TGTGCCAGCAGTTTAATGGGACAGGGGACCTCTGGGGCCAACGTCCTGACTTTC
CASSLMGQGTSGANVLTF
>-|TRBJ1-1|TRBV5-4|-
TGTGCCAGCAGACCGCCACAGGTGAACACTGAAGCTTTCTTT
CASRPPQVNTEAFF
>-|TRBJ2-1|TRBV25-1|-
TGTGCCAGCAGTGAATCGAGCAGGGGAGAGATCAATGAGCAGTTCTTC
CASSESSRGEINEQFF
>few|TRBJ2-3|TRBV5-1|-
TGCGCCAGCAGCTTATCCTCCTACACAGATACGCAGTATTTT
CASSLSSYTDTQYF
>-|TRBJ1-3|TRBV19|-
TGTGCCAGTAGCCCGCGGCTCTCTGGAAACACCATATATTTT
CASSPRLSGNTIYF
>-|TRBJ2-6|TRBV2|TRBD1
TGTGCCAGCCGGGACAGGGAATTCTCTGGGGCCAACGTCCTGACTTTC
CASRDREFSGANVLTF
>-|TRBJ1-1|TRBV2|-
TGTGCCAGCATGCCAGGGAGGATCACTGAAGCTTTCTTT
CASMPGRITEAFF
>-|TRBJ1-2|TRBV12-5|-
TGTGCTAGTGGTTCCCATGGGCAGCAAAATGGCTACACCTTC
CASGSHGQQNGYTF
>-|TRBJ2-3|TRBV2|-
TGTGCCAGCAGTGAAGCGCTGGGCAGCACAGATACGCAGTATTTT
CASSEALGSTDTQYF
>-|TRBJ2-7|TRBV7-9|-
TGTGCCAGCGGGAGGGGACAGCTTCTTCTCGGACAAAAAGGTTTTGACTACGAGCAGTACTTC
CASGRGQLLLGQKGFDYEQYF
>-|TRBJ2-3|TRBV27|TRBD2
TGTGCCAGCAGTTTAATGTCAGGACTAGCGGGATATACGCAGTATTTT
CASSLMSGLAGYTQYF
>-|TRBJ2-1|TRBV11-2|TRBD2
TGTGCCAGCAGGGGACTAGCGGGAGGGGGGAAGCAGTTCTTC
CASRGLAGGGKQFF
>-|TRBJ2-3|TRBV19|TRBD1
TGTGCCAGTAGTGTTGGGACAGGGCCGGCAGATACGCAGTATTTT
CASSVGTGPADTQYF
>once|TRBJ1-4|TRBV4-2|TRBD1
TGTGCCAGCAGCCAACCCCGGACAGGGGGTAATGAAAAACTGTTTTTT
CASSQPRTGGNEKLFF
>-|TRBJ2-2|TRBV15|-
TGTGCCACCAGCAGAGATGTGGGACTTAACACCGGGGAGCTGTTTTTT
CATSRDVGLNTGELFF
>-|TRBJ2-4|TRBV7-9|TRBD2
TGTGCCAGCAGCTTGGGACTAGCGGGAGATGCAGACATTCAGTACTTC
CASSLGLAGDADIQYF
>-|TRBJ1-2|TRBV2|TRBD1
TGTGCCAGCAGTTCCGGGACAGGGCCCTATGGCTACACCTTC
CASSSGTGPYGYTF
>-|TRBJ1-6|TRBV3-1/TRBV3-2|-
TGTGCCAGCAGCCAATCCCCGACAGGCCGCAATTCACCCCTCCACTTT
CASSQSPTGRNSPLHF
>-|TRBJ2-1|TRBV5-1|TRBD2
TGCGCCAGCAGCGCCGGACTAGCGGGAGCTAATGAGCAGTTCTTC
CASSAGLAGANEQFF
>-|TRBJ2-2|TRBV19|-
TGTGCCAGCGAACAAAGGAACACCGGGGAGCTGTTTTTT
CASEQRNTGELFF
>-|TRBJ2-5|TRBV5-6|-
TGTGCCAGCAGCTTGGGACCTGGGGAGGAGACCCAGTACTTC
CASSLGPGEETQYF
>few|TRBJ2-3|TRBV7-3|-
TGTGCCAGCAGCTTAATCGGCCTAGTGGTTCTTCGCACAGATACGCAGTATTTT
CASSLIGLVVLRTDTQYF
>-|TRBJ2-3|TRBV7-3|-
TGTGCCAGCAGCTTAGGAATGCAGCGGTTCACAGATACGCAGTATTTT
CASSLGMQRFTDTQYF
>-|TRBJ1-1|TRBV2|-
TGTGCCAGCAGACAACAGGGGAACACTGAAGCTTTCTTT
CASRQQGNTEAFF